This TCR beta chain originates from a study of shared clonotypes between healthy human individuals. Study as a whole: There were three CD4 naive, three CD4 memory, two CD8 naive and one CD8 memory plates per donor.

Notes on this clone: Its target is not known.

Per the original methods: Junction-only sequences without quality scores were provided by ImmunoSEQ, so filtering was different. Measured with immunoSEQ multiplex PCR; TCRdb has only the in-frame clones, and not every one. That table gives V, J and clone size, and the DNA gave D and trimming. The sample lists 2 million to 3 million clones, over 85% occurring once. Study-wide results and caveats: Non-shared clonotypes had lower generation probabilities than those shared by all four donors.

Subsets obtained from CD4+ cells comprised CD45RA+ naive and CD45RA-negative memory cells. The V gene's germline CDR1 is SGHNT and CDR2 YYREEE (reference sequence). There are 14 residues in the CDR3. V was pared by 4 bases and J by 8 bases, with 4 bases of the junction left unmatched. The sequencing sample was made of naive CD4+ T cells from PBMCs. Subset denoted: CD45RA+ positively selected. The chain employs TRBV5-4 and TRBJ1-4, with 11 bases matching TRBD1. The TCR sequence derives from a man younger than 35 in good health. Some clones in this sample may be carry-over from other donors' samples. This CDR3 is CASSRTGGDEKLFF. The CDR3 DNA reads TGTGCCAGCAGCCGGACAGGGGGCGACGAAAAACTGTTTTTT.